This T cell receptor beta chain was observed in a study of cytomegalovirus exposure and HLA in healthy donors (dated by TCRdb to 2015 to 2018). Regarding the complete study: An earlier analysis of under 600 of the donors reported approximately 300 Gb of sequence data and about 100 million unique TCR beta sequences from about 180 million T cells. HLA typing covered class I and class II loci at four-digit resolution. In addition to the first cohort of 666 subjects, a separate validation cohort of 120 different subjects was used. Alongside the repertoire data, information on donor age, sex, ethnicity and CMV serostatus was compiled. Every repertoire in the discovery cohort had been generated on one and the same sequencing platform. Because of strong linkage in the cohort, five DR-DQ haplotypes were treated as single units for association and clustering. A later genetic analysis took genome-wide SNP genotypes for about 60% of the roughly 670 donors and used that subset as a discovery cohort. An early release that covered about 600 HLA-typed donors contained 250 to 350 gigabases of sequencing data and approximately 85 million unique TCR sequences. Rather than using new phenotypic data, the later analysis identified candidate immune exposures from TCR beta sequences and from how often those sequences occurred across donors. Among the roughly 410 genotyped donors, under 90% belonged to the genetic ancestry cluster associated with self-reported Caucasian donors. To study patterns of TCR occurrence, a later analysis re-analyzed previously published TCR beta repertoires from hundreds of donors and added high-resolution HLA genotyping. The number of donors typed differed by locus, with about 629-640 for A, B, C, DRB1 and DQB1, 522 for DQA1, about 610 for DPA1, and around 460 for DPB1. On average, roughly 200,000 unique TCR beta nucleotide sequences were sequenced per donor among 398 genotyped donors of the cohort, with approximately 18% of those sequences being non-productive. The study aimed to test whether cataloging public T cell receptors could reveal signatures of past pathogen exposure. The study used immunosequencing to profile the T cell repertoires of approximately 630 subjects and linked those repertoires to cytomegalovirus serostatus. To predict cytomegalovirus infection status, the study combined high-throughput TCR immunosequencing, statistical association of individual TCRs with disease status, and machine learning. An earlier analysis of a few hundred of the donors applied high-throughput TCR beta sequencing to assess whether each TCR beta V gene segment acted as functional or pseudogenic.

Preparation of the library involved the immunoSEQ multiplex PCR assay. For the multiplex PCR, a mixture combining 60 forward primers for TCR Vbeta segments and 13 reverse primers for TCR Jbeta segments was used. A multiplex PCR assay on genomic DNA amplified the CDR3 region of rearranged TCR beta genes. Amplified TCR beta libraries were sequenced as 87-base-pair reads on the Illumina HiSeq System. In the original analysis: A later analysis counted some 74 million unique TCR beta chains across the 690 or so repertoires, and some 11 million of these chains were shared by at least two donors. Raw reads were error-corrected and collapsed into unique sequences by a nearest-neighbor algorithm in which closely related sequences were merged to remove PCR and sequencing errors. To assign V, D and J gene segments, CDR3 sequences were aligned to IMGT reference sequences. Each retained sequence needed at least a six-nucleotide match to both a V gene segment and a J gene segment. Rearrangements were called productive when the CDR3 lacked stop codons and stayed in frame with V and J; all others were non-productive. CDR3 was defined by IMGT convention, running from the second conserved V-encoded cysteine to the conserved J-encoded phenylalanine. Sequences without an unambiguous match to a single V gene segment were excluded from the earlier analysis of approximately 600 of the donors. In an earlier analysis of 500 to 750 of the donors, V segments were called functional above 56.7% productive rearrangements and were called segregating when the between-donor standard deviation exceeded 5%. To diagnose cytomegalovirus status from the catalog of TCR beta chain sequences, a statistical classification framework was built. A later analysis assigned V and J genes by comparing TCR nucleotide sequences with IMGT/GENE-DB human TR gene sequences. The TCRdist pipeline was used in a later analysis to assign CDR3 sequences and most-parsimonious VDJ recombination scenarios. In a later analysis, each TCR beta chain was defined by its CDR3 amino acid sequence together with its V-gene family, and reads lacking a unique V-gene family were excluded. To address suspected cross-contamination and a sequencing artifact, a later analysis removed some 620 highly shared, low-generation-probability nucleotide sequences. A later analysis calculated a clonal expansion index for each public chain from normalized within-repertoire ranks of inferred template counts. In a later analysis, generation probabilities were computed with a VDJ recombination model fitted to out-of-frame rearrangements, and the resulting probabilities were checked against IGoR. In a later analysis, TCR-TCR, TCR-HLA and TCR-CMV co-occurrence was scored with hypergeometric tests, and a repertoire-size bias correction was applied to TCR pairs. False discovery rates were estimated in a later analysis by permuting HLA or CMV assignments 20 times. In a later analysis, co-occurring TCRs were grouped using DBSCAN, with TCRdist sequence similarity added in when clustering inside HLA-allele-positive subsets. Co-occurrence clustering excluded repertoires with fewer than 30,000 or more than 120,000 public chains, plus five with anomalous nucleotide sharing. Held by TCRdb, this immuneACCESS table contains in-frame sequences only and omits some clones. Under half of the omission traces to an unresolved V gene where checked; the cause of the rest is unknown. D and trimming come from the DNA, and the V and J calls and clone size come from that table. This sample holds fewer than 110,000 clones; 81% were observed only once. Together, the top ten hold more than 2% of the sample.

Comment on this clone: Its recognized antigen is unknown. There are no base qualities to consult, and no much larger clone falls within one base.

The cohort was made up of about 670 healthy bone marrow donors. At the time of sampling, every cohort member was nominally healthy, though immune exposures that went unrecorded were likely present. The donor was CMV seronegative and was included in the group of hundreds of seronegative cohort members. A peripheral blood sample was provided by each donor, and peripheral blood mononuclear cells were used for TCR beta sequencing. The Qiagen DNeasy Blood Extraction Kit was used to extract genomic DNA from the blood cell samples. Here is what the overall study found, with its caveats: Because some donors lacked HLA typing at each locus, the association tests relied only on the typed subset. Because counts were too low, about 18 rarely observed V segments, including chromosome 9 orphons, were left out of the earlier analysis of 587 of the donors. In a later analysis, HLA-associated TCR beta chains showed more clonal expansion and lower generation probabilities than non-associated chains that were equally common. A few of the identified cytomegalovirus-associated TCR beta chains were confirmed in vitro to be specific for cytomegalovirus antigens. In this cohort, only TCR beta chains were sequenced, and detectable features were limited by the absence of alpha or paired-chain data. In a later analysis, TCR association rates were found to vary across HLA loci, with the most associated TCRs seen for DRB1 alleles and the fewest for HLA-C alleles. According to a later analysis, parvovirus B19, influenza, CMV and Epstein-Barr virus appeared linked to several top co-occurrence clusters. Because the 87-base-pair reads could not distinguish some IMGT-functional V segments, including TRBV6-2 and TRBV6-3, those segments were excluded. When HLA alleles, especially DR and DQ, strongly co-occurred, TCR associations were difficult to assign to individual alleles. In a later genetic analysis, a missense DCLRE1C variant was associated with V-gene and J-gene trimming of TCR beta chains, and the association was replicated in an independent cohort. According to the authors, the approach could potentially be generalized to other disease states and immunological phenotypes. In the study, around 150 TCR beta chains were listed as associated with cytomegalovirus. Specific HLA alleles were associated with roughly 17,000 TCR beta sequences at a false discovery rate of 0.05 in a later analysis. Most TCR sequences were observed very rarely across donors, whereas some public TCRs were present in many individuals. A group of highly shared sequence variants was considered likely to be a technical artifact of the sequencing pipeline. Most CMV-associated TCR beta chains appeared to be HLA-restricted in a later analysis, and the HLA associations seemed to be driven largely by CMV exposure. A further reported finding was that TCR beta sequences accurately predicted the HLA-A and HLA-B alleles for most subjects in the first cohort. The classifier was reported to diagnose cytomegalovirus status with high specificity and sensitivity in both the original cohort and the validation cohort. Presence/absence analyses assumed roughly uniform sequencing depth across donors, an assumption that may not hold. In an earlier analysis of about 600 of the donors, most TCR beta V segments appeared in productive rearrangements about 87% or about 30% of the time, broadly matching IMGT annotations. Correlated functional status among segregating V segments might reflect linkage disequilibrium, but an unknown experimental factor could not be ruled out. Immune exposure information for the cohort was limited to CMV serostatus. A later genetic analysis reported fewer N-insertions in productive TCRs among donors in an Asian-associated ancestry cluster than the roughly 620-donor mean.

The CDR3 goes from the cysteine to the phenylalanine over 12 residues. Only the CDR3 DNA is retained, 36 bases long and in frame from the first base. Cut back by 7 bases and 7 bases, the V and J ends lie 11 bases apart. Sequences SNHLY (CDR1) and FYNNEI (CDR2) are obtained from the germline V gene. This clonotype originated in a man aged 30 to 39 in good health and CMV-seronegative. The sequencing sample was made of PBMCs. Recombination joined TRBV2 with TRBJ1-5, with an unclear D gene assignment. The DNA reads TGTGCCAGCAAAGCGGGCGACCAGCCCCAGCATTTT. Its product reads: CASKAGDQPQHF.